A selection of T cell receptor beta chains follows, all from one sample in a study of Ad26.COV2.S vaccination and SARS-CoV-2 variants. Clones were read by immunoSEQ multiplex PCR, and TCRdb kept only the in-frame ones, dropping some. The profile shows about 39,000 clones, 65% to 90% of them singletons. The sample consisted of peripheral blood, taken after recovery from COVID-19. These receptors came from a human donor who had recovered from COVID-19. The CDR3 runs from the conserved cysteine through the conserved F or W. The order of the fields is D gene, CDR3 length, V gene, clone size, J gene, CDR3 protein, CDR3 DNA. A D gene is named only where the DNA matches it firmly. Size values are once, few and many counts, or a class for expanded clones, and some rows have none.

NA	15	TRBV29-1	NA	TRBJ1-1	CSVGLRDRSYTEAFF	TGCAGCGTTGGCCTGAGAGACAGATCTTACACTGAAGCTTTCTTT
TRBD2	13	TRBV28	NA	TRBJ2-7	CASSGGSSYEQYF	TGTGCCAGCAGCGGCGGGAGCTCCTACGAGCAGTACTTC
TRBD1	14	TRBV5-1	NA	TRBJ2-5	CASSGRTGAETQYF	TGCGCCAGCAGCGGAAGGACAGGGGCCGAGACCCAGTACTTC
NA	16	TRBV10-1	NA	TRBJ1-6	CASSAYRDSYNSPLHF	TGCGCCAGCAGTGCCTACAGGGACTCCTATAATTCACCCCTCCACTTT
TRBD1	14	TRBV19	NA	TRBJ2-2	CASRGTANTGELFF	TGTGCCAGTAGGGGGACAGCGAACACCGGGGAGCTGTTTTTT
TRBD1	15	TRBV24-1	once	TRBJ1-4	CATSDPQGGNEKLFF	TGTGCCACCAGTGATCCACAGGGGGGTAATGAAAAACTGTTTTTT
TRBD1	15	TRBV5-1	NA	TRBJ2-3	CASSRGQGGSDTQYF	TGCGCCAGCAGCCGGGGACAGGGAGGGTCAGATACGCAGTATTTT
NA	16	TRBV28	NA	TRBJ1-6	CASSSLANAADSPLHF	TGTGCCAGCAGTTCCCTTGCGAACGCCGCTGATTCACCCCTCCACTTT
NA	11	TRBV20-1	NA	TRBJ2-7	CSARQVLEQYF	TGCAGTGCTAGACAGGTTTTAGAGCAGTACTTC
NA	16	TRBV5-1	NA	TRBJ2-3	CASSLAPLPSTDTQYF	TGCGCCAGCAGCTTGGCCCCACTACCTAGCACAGATACGCAGTATTTT
NA	13	TRBV5-5	NA	TRBJ2-2	CASSFQRTGELFF	TGTGCCAGCAGCTTTCAGAGGACCGGGGAGCTGTTTTTT
NA	15	TRBV15	NA	TRBJ1-1	CATSPTGLRNTEAFF	TGTGCCACCAGCCCTACGGGGCTGAGGAACACTGAAGCTTTCTTT
TRBD1	17	TRBV19	once	TRBJ1-2	CASSIGQGGFGDYGYTF	TGTGCCAGTAGTATAGGACAGGGGGGATTTGGAGACTATGGCTACACCTTC
NA	12	TRBV28	many	TRBJ1-5	CASSLKSQPQHF	TGTGCCAGCAGTTTAAAATCCCAGCCCCAGCATTTT
NA	16	TRBV5-1	NA	TRBJ2-3	CASSLVVGLATDTQYF	TGCGCCAGCAGCTTGGTGGTGGGCCTAGCGACAGATACGCAGTATTTT
TRBD2	15	TRBV6-6	NA	TRBJ2-7	CAAAAGESRAYEQYF	TGTGCCGCTGCGGCGGGAGAAAGTCGGGCCTACGAGCAGTACTTC
NA	15	TRBV6-5	NA	TRBJ1-1	CASNSGTGLNTEAFF	TGTGCCAGTAACTCCGGGACGGGCCTGAACACTGAAGCTTTCTTT
TRBD1	17	TRBV5-1	NA	TRBJ1-2	CASSLAGSQDRGSGYTF	TGCGCCAGCAGCTTGGCCGGGTCGCAGGACAGGGGGTCTGGCTACACCTTC
TRBD1	16	TRBV10-3	NA	TRBJ2-3	CAISSWDRGGTDTQYF	TGTGCCATCAGTTCTTGGGACAGGGGAGGCACAGATACGCAGTATTTT
NA	14	TRBV29-1	NA	TRBJ1-2	CSVDPLGALGGYTF	TGCAGCGTTGACCCCCTCGGGGCTTTAGGGGGCTACACCTTC
NA	15	TRBV30	many	TRBJ1-4	CAWSPPEAFNEKLFF	TGTGCCTGGAGTCCCCCAGAGGCTTTCAATGAAAAACTGTTTTTT
NA	14	TRBV5-1	NA	TRBJ2-5	CASSLIGVEETQYF	TGCGCCAGCAGCTTGATAGGGGTGGAGGAGACCCAGTACTTC
TRBD1	13	TRBV27	NA	TRBJ1-2	CASSRDRDYGYTF	TGTGCCAGCAGCCGAGACAGGGATTATGGCTACACCTTC
TRBD1	14	TRBV19	NA	TRBJ1-2	CASSIGQDLRGYTF	TGTGCCAGTAGTATTGGACAGGATCTAAGGGGCTACACCTTC
TRBD1	14	TRBV6-5	NA	TRBJ2-7	CASSSLPGGGEQYF	TGTGCCAGCAGTTCCCTGCCAGGGGGCGGCGAGCAGTACTTC
NA	13	TRBV6-4	NA	TRBJ1-6	CASRQGYNSPLHF	TGTGCCAGCAGACAGGGTTATAATTCACCCCTCCACTTT
TRBD2	15	TRBV6-5	once	TRBJ2-2	CASTPTSGGVGELFF	TGTGCCAGCACCCCCACTAGCGGGGGTGTAGGGGAGCTGTTTTTT
NA	12	TRBV3-1/TRBV3-2	NA	TRBJ2-7	CASSQEMDEQYF	TGTGCCAGCAGCCAAGAGATGGACGAGCAGTACTTC
NA	13	TRBV28	NA	TRBJ1-6	CASRTGSNSPLHF	TGTGCCAGCCGAACGGGAAGTAATTCACCCCTCCACTTT
TRBD1	14	TRBV6-5	NA	TRBJ1-1	CASSLTGINTEAFF	TGTGCCAGCAGTTTGACAGGGATTAACACTGAAGCTTTCTTT
TRBD1	15	TRBV5-1	NA	TRBJ1-1	CASSEQGTASTEAFF	TGCGCCAGCTCGGAACAGGGGACGGCGAGCACTGAAGCTTTCTTT
NA	15	TRBV4-2	NA	TRBJ1-6	CASSQDRQEASPLHF	TGTGCCAGCAGCCAAGATCGGCAGGAGGCCTCACCCCTCCACTTT
NA	11	TRBV30	NA	TRBJ1-1	CAWTAPTEAFF	TGTGCCTGGACAGCGCCCACTGAAGCTTTCTTT
NA	15	TRBV2	NA	TRBJ1-4	CASTFGGLSNEKLFF	TGTGCCAGCACATTCGGGGGGCTTAGTAATGAAAAACTGTTTTTT
TRBD1	12	TRBV6-5	few	TRBJ1-1	CASSSRQGGAFF	TGTGCCAGCAGTTCTCGACAGGGAGGGGCTTTCTTT
NA	13	TRBV24-1	NA	TRBJ2-2	CATSARNTGELFF	TGTGCCACCAGTGCCAGGAACACCGGGGAGCTGTTTTTT
TRBD1	14	TRBV7-2	NA	TRBJ1-4	CASSSGTGVEKLFF	TGTGCCAGCAGCTCCGGGACAGGGGTTGAAAAACTGTTTTTT
NA	14	TRBV6-6	NA	TRBJ1-2	CASSPEGRDYGYTF	TGTGCCAGCAGTCCCGAGGGGCGCGACTATGGCTACACCTTC
TRBD2	14	TRBV30	NA	TRBJ2-5	CAWFSGGAGETQYF	TGTGCCTGGTTTAGCGGGGGGGCCGGGGAGACCCAGTACTTC
TRBD2	15	TRBV3-1/TRBV3-2	NA	TRBJ2-2	CASSQRGGDTGELFF	TGTGCCAGCAGCCAGCGGGGGGGAGACACCGGGGAGCTGTTTTTT
NA	13	TRBV15	NA	TRBJ2-5	CATSSPSAETQYF	TGTGCCACCAGCTCCCCCTCGGCTGAGACCCAGTACTTC
TRBD1	14	TRBV5-8	NA	TRBJ2-4	CASSPQGNKNIQYF	TGTGCCAGCAGCCCACAGGGGAACAAAAACATTCAGTACTTC
TRBD1	17	TRBV5-5	NA	TRBJ2-6	CASSLEAGGVEANVLTF	TGTGCCAGCAGCTTGGAAGCAGGGGGCGTGGAGGCCAACGTCCTGACTTTC
NA	14	TRBV30	NA	TRBJ1-4	CAWRRGKRGEKLFF	TGTGCCTGGAGAAGAGGGAAGAGGGGTGAAAAACTGTTTTTT
TRBD1	15	TRBV5-1	NA	TRBJ2-3	CASSIRSGGTDTQYF	TGCGCCAGCAGCATACGGTCAGGGGGCACTGATACGCAGTATTTT
TRBD2	12	TRBV27	NA	TRBJ2-7	CGGTSGSYEQYF	TGTGGAGGGACTAGCGGGAGCTACGAGCAGTACTTC
TRBD1	17	TRBV19	NA	TRBJ1-2	CASTSLGRRQGGYGYTF	TGTGCCAGTACTTCACTTGGCCGAAGACAGGGAGGCTATGGCTACACCTTC
NA	13	TRBV15	NA	TRBJ2-7	CATRDSVGSEQYF	TGTGCCACCAGGGACAGTGTGGGCTCCGAGCAGTACTTC
TRBD1	14	TRBV15	medium-sized	TRBJ1-4	CATSPTGVREKLFF	TGTGCCACCAGCCCGACAGGGGTGAGGGAAAAACTGTTTTTT
NA	15	TRBV19	NA	TRBJ1-1	CASRLRQEKNTEAFF	TGTGCCAGTAGACTACGACAGGAGAAGAACACTGAAGCTTTCTTT
NA	14	TRBV15	NA	TRBJ1-1	CATSRDGGGTEAFF	TGTGCCACCAGCAGAGATGGGGGGGGGACTGAAGCTTTCTTT